The 29 T cell receptor beta chains listed next were all sequenced from one sample in a study of cytomegalovirus exposure and HLA in healthy donors. Researchers ran the PCR with 60 Vbeta and 13 Jbeta primers. Generated by immunoSEQ multiplex PCR, the TCRdb table keeps only in-frame clones and is missing some. The data hold approximately 100,000 clones, with about three quarters observed a single time. The sample comprised PBMCs. These receptors came from a female donor in good health and CMV-seropositive.

V usage is TRBV7-2 and J usage is TRBJ1-1, with TRBD1 matching over 8 bases. J lost 4 bases, V lost 3 bases, and 7 bases had no gene match. Per germline, CDR1 SGHTA and CDR2 FQGNSA. The CDR3 is 15 residues long. The CDR3 nucleotides are TGTGCCAGCAGCTTGAGGACAGGGCGGGTCACTGAAGCTTTCTTT. Translated: CASSLRTGRVTEAFF.

The V call is TRBV2, the J call TRBJ2-2; tentatively, D is TRBD1 (5 bases). The CDR3 has 15 residues. Germline assignment: CDR1 SNHLY and CDR2 FYNNEI. Trimming took off 2 bases at V and 3 bases at J, with 10 bases between the two ends. The CDR3 protein is CASSETGLHTGELFF. CDR3 in DNA: TGTGCCAGCAGTGAAACAGGTTTACACACCGGGGAGCTGTTTTTT.

The V call is TRBV6-1, the J call TRBJ1-2; a possible D gene is TRBD1 (6 bases). The CDR3 totals 13 residues. In germline, CDR1 is MNHNS, CDR2 SASEGT. V gave up 4 bases and J gave up 8 bases, with 14 bases separating them. CDR3 loop: CASSGPWGGGYTF. The CDR3 bases are TGTGCCAGCAGTGGACCGTGGGGGGGCGGCTACACCTTC.

The rearrangement joins TRBV5-1 to TRBJ2-5, with 7 bases identical to TRBD2. The CDR3 consists of 14 residues. J lost 4 bases, V lost 4 bases, and 7 bases had no gene match. Germline V gene sequence: CDR1 SGHRS, CDR2 YFSETQ. CDR3 DNA: TGCGCCAGCAGCCCGGGGAGGGCGGGAGAGACCCAGTACTTC. Translated: CASSPGRAGETQYF.

In this sample, this clone turned up a few times. V and J are TRBV2 and TRBJ2-3; D is perhaps TRBD1 (5 bases). CDR1 is SNHLY, CDR2 FYNNEI, per germline. Trimming removed 2 bases at V and 2 bases at J, with 11 bases between. The CDR3 sequence is 15 residues long. The CDR3 sequence is CASSERGINTDTQYF. The CDR3 DNA is TGTGCCAGCAGTGAAAGGGGAATAAACACAGATACGCAGTATTTT.

The V and J genes are TRBV7-2 and TRBJ2-5; TRBD1 agrees at 10 bases. The junction had 8 bases not matched to a gene; V was cut back by 5 bases and J by 5 bases. CDR1 and CDR2 from the germline V gene are SGHTA and FQGNSA. This CDR3 is 15 amino acids long. CDR3 residues: CASSPYRTGGETQYF. The CDR3 DNA is TGTGCCAGCAGCCCCTACAGGACAGGGGGGGAGACCCAGTACTTC.

This sequence joins TRBV7-9 and TRBJ2-1, with 7 bases fitting TRBD2. J gave up 4 bases and V 3 bases, and 18 bases lay outside the gene matches. The CDR3 runs 19 residues. Germline V lookup: CDR1 SEHNR, CDR2 FQNEAQ (reference sequence). The CDR3 DNA reads as TGTGCCAGCAGCTTCGGGTGGGCTAGCGGAAGGAAAAGTTACAATGAGCAGTTCTTC. It yields the protein CASSFGWASGRKSYNEQFF.

This clone was found once. The sample carries other DNA sequences with the same CDR3. V is TRBV30 and J is TRBJ1-2, with no clear D. The CDR3 contains 12 residues. Germline CDR1 is GTSNPN and CDR2 is SVGIG (reference sequence). The germline V and J ends were trimmed by 0 bases and 8 bases, with 10 bases remaining between them. In DNA, the CDR3 is TGTGCCTGGAGTGTGCCGGGGTACGGCTACACCTTC. Translating gives CAWSVPGYGYTF.

This clone was recorded a few times. V usage is TRBV18 and J usage is TRBJ1-5; tentatively, D is TRBD1 (6 bases). Germline V gene sequence: CDR1 KGHSH, CDR2 LQKENI. The CDR3 covers 15 residues. V was cut by 3 bases and J by 0 bases, with 9 bases left in between. CDR3 amino acids: CASSPGHTSNQPQHF. DNA for the CDR3: TGTGCCAGCTCACCGGGACATACTAGCAATCAGCCCCAGCATTTT. Combining the CDR3 with reference TRBV18 and TRBJ1-5 gives the whole variable domain NAGVMQNPRHLVRRRGQEARLRCSPMKGHSHVYWYRQLPEEGLKFMVYLQKENIIDESGMPKERFSAEFPKEGPSILRIQQVVRGDSAAYFCASSPGHTSNQPQHFGDGTRLSIL.

The chain joins TRBV20-1 to TRBJ1-2, with D possibly being TRBD1 (5 bases). Trimming took 3 bases from V and 8 from J, leaving 10 bases between them. CDR1 and CDR2 from the germline V gene are DFQATT and SNEGSKA (reference sequence). The CDR3 runs 11 residues. CDR3 in DNA: TGCAGTGCTAGTTGGGGCTCGGGCTACACCTTC. Protein: CSASWGSGYTF.

The genes are TRBV19 and TRBJ2-1; D call uncertain. The germline V gene encodes CDR1 LNHDA and CDR2 SQIVND (reference sequence). This CDR3 contains 15 residues. V lost 7 bases to trimming and J lost 0 bases, with 13 bases between them. CDR3 nucleotides: TGTGCCAGTACCCCGGCGGCATTCTCCTACAATGAGCAGTTCTTC. It yields the protein CASTPAAFSYNEQFF.

This clone occurred once. The chain recombines TRBV19 with TRBJ1-5, with D possibly being TRBD1 (6 bases). V was pared by 5 bases and J by 6 bases, with 11 bases between. This CDR3 has 13 residues. CDR1 and CDR2 (germline): LNHDA, SQIVND (reference sequence). The CDR3 protein is CASSLLQGQPQHF. The DNA of the CDR3 is TGTGCCAGTAGTCTTCTACAGGGTCAGCCCCAGCATTTT. Filled out from reference TRBV19 and TRBJ1-5, the complete variable domain reads DGGITQSPKYLFRKEGQNVTLSCEQNLNHDAMYWYRQDPGQGLRLIYYSQIVNDFQKGDIAEGYSVSREKKESFPLTVTSAQKNPTAFYLCASSLLQGQPQHFGDGTRLSIL.

The chain joins TRBV5-1 to TRBJ1-2; TRBD1 agrees at 9 bases. Germline V gene lookup returns CDR1 SGHRS and CDR2 YFSETQ. This CDR3 spans 18 amino acids. The V gene end was trimmed by 4 bases and the J gene end by 2 bases; junction bases not matched to a gene: 15. The CDR3 bases are TGCGCCAGCAGCCCGGGACAGGGTGCTCCCCTGATGAACTATGGCTACACCTTC. Protein: CASSPGQGAPLMNYGYTF.

This clone was picked up a small number of times. The chain carries TRBV5-1 and TRBJ2-1, with a tentative D call TRBD1 (5 bases). The length of the CDR3 is 14 residues. Looked up from germline, CDR1 is SGHRS and CDR2 is YFSETQ. V dropped 4 bases and J dropped 2 bases, with 10 bases sitting between them. CDR3 amino acids: CASSPGQAYNEQFF. The CDR3 region has the DNA TGCGCCAGCAGCCCCGGACAAGCCTACAATGAGCAGTTCTTC.

This clone has a handful of counts. The CDR3 is CASSFSLALRTDTQYF. In DNA form, the CDR3 reads TGTGCCAGCAGCTTTTCCCTCGCACTTCGCACAGATACGCAGTATTTT. This chain connects TRBV11-2 to TRBJ2-3, with D hard to call. CDR1 and CDR2 from the germline V gene are SGHAT and FQNNGV. The CDR3 runs to 16 residues. Between the trimmed V and J ends, which lost 3 bases and 1 base, there was a span of 14 bases.

This clone was seen a single time. The chain uses TRBV5-8 and TRBJ2-6, with a weak D call TRBD1 (5 bases). V gave up 4 bases and J gave up 4 bases, with 15 bases separating them. The CDR3 covers 16 residues. Germline CDR1 reads SGHTS; CDR2 reads YDEGEE. CDR3 loop: CASSRDSSSGANVLTF. In DNA form, the CDR3 reads TGTGCCAGCAGCCGCGACAGTTCCTCCGGGGCCAACGTCCTGACTTTC.

The gene calls are TRBV7-2 and TRBJ2-7; 11 bases match TRBD2. The CDR3 consists of 16 residues. Germline CDR1 and CDR2: SGHTA and FQGNSA. J gave up 2 bases and V 4 bases, and 7 bases lay outside the gene matches. CDR3 amino acids: CASSSSSLAGAYEQYF. CDR3 DNA: TGTGCCAGCAGCTCGAGTTCACTAGCGGGGGCCTACGAGCAGTACTTC.

J is TRBJ2-1 and V is TRBV12-5; no clear D gene. Germline V gene sequence: CDR1 LGHNT, CDR2 FRNRAP. The CDR3 loop spans 15 amino acids. Trimming stripped 2 bases from V and 0 bases from J, with 8 bases between. The CDR3: CASGLLGFSYNEQFF. CDR3 bases: TGTGCTAGTGGTTTGCTAGGCTTCTCCTACAATGAGCAGTTCTTC.

The genes are TRBV28 and TRBJ1-5, with D unresolved. Trimming took 3 bases from V and 0 from J, leaving 9 bases between them. The CDR3 runs 15 residues. Germline loops: CDR1 MDHEN, CDR2 SYDVKM. CDR3 nucleotide sequence: TGTGCCAGCAGTTTTAGGGAGAGTAGCAATCAGCCCCAGCATTTT. The encoded protein is CASSFRESSNQPQHF. Drawing the rest from reference TRBV28 and TRBJ1-5, the complete variable domain is DVKVTQSSRYLVKRTGEKVFLECVQDMDHENMFWYRQDPGLGLRLIYFSYDVKMKEKGDIPEGYSVSREKKERFSLILESASTNQTSMYLCASSFRESSNQPQHFGDGTRLSIL.

This chain links TRBV19 with TRBJ1-3; TRBD1 might be the D (5 bases). The CDR3 runs 16 residues. Germline CDR1 reads LNHDA; CDR2 reads SQIVND (reference sequence). V dropped 5 bases and J dropped 2 bases, with 16 bases sitting between them. CDR3 amino acids: CASSLDQTVAGNTIYF. The CDR3 nucleotides are TGTGCCAGTAGTCTCGACCAGACAGTGGCTGGAAACACCATATATTTT.

This clone appeared a few times. This chain uses TRBV27 with TRBJ2-2, with TRBD1 matching 8 bases. CDR1 is MNHEY, CDR2 SMNVEV, per germline (reference sequence). The CDR3 loop spans 15 amino acids. Trimming took 5 bases from V and 4 from J; bases not matched to a gene: 6. CDR3 in DNA: TGTGCCAGCAGTCCCGATGACAGGGGCACCGGGGAGCTGTTTTTT. As protein: CASSPDDRGTGELFF.

The chain uses TRBV18 and TRBJ1-1; 8 positions match TRBD1. From germline, CDR1 is KGHSH and CDR2 LQKENI. With 2 bases clipped from V and 6 bases from J, the junction kept 2 bases outside the gene matches. The CDR3 consists of 13 residues. The CDR3, as DNA: TGTGCCAGCTCACCAGCAGGGGGCTCTGAAGCTTTCTTT. Amino acids: CASSPAGGSEAFF.

This clone has only a few counts. The chain employs TRBV7-8 and TRBJ1-2; TRBD1 aligns across 7 bases. Germline CDR1 is SGHVS and CDR2 is FQNEAQ. V shed 4 bases and J 4 bases; nucleotides not matched to a gene: 9. This CDR3 has 15 residues. In DNA form, the CDR3 reads TGTGCCAGCAGCTCAAATCGACAGGGTGGCTATGGCTACACCTTC. Translated: CASSSNRQGGYGYTF.

The chain carries TRBV2 and TRBJ1-6, with 7 bases aligning to TRBD1. The V gene end was trimmed by 6 bases and the J gene end by 8 bases; junction bases not matched to a gene: 7. There are 14 residues in the CDR3. Germline V gives CDR1 SNHLY, CDR2 FYNNEI. The CDR3 loop reads CASRRQGMDSPLHF. CDR3 sequence (DNA): TGTGCCAGCAGACGACAGGGAATGGATTCACCCCTCCACTTT.

This clone was seen once. J is TRBJ2-5 and V is TRBV2; D call uncertain. V was trimmed by 5 bases and J by 5 bases, leaving 18 bases between them. This CDR3 contains 15 residues. Germline V gene data show CDR1 as SNHLY and CDR2 as FYNNEI. The CDR3 spells CASSRMVGSTETQYF. As DNA, the CDR3 is TGTGCCAGCAGTCGGATGGTCGGGTCGACGGAGACCCAGTACTTC.

The chain joins TRBV25-1 to TRBJ2-7, with a possible D match to TRBD1 (6 bases). The ends were cut back, 2 bases at V and 0 bases at J, with 17 bases in the middle. Germline assignment: CDR1 MGHDK and CDR2 SYGVNS. This CDR3 comprises 17 residues. The CDR3 nucleotides read TGTGCCAGCAGTGAAACAACCGGGACACGGAGCTCCTACGAGCAGTACTTC. As protein: CASSETTGTRSSYEQYF.

The chain is built from TRBV21-1 and TRBJ2-7; TRBD2 is taken as the D call from the table, unchecked against the DNA. TRBV21-1 is given as a pseudogene. The CDR3 loop spans 13 amino acids. The CDR3 region is CASSKELHDEQYF. CDR3 sequence (DNA): TGTGCCAGCAGCAAAGAACTACACGACGAGCAGTACTTC.

The rearrangement uses TRBV5-1 and TRBJ2-3, with TRBD2 identical over 10 bases. This CDR3 region has 15 residues. CDR1 is SGHRS, CDR2 YFSETQ, per germline. The junction had 6 bases not matched to a gene; V was cut back by 6 bases and J by 2 bases. The CDR3 bases are TGCGCCAGCACAATCGGACTAGCGGACACAGATACGCAGTATTTT. Residues: CASTIGLADTDTQYF.

The J gene is TRBJ2-7, the V gene TRBV19, with 11 bases lining up with TRBD1. The CDR3 is 15 residues long. V lost 5 bases and J lost 4; bases outside the gene matches: 7. Germline lookup yields CDR1 LNHDA and CDR2 SQIVND (reference sequence). The CDR3: CASSFPGQGGYEQYF. For the CDR3, the DNA is TGTGCCAGTAGTTTCCCGGGACAGGGGGGTTACGAGCAGTACTTC.